Detailed here is one T cell receptor beta chain. Antigen: not known. J was trimmed by 4 bases and V by 3 bases; bases with no gene match: 3. In germline, CDR1 is SGDLS, CDR2 YYNGEE. The CDR3 totals 14 residues. The data are from a study of T cell responses to AZD1222 COVID-19 vaccine. Study-level results: Unmutated variant regions are reportedly targeted by nearly half of spike-specific TCRs. At baseline, seropositivity was found in only six or seven AZD1222 recipients. CD4 TCRs covered the whole spike, strongest at regions 160-218 and 743-854. Donors, mostly white British, included more females; clonal diversity was possibly underestimated.

Only in-frame clones appear in the TCRdb table, and some are missing; sequencing was by immunoSEQ multiplex PCR. The sample contains 110,000 or so clones, 85% to 90% of which appear only once. The TCR was taken from an adult who received the AZD1222 COVID-19 vaccine. Sequenced material: peripheral blood, taken 28 days after the second AZD1222 dose. The rearrangement links TRBV9 to TRBJ1-2, with 10 bases identical to TRBD1. This chain's CDR3 is CASSGQGAGYGYTF. CDR3 sequence (DNA): TGTGCCAGCAGCGGACAGGGGGCGGGCTATGGCTACACCTTC.